The 14 T cell receptor beta chains given below trace back to one sample, sequenced in a study of OX40 agonist ivuxolimab in advanced cancers. TCRdb keeps only in-frame clones here, not all; method: immunoSEQ multiplex PCR. The table includes about 51,000 clones, about 80% detected once. The sequenced sample was CD4+ or CD8+ T cells sorted from blood, obtained in a trial of the OX40 agonist ivuxolimab. The receptors come from an adult with an advanced solid tumor such as melanoma, head and neck, liver or kidney cancer.

The chain carries TRBV19 and TRBJ1-3, with unresolved D. This CDR3 has 13 amino acids. Germline V lookup: CDR1 LNHDA, CDR2 SQIVND (reference sequence). V lost 10 bases and J 1 base, leaving 11 bases between the germline ends. The CDR3 here is CATTRMSGNTIYF. The CDR3 DNA reads as TGTGCCACCACCCGTATGTCTGGAAACACCATATATTTT.

This chain joins TRBV2 and TRBJ1-3; maybe TRBD1 (5 bases). The CDR3 covers 13 residues. The V and J ends lost 7 bases and 7 bases respectively, with 14 bases between them. The V gene's germline CDR1 is SNHLY and CDR2 FYNNEI. CDR3 loop: CASMLPKGNTIYF. CDR3 DNA sequence: TGTGCCAGCATGCTGCCCAAGGGGAACACCATATATTTT.

The chain is built from TRBV9 and TRBJ2-3, with a possible D match to TRBD2 (6 bases). The CDR3 totals 16 residues. Per the germline V gene, CDR1 is SGDLS and CDR2 is YYNGEE. V was clipped by 4 bases and J by 3 bases, with 18 bases between them. CDR3 sequence reads: CASSPNTGGRTDTQYF. In DNA form, the CDR3 reads TGTGCCAGCAGCCCAAACACAGGAGGGAGGACAGATACGCAGTATTTT.

V gene TRBV6-1 combines with J gene TRBJ1-6; tentatively, D is TRBD1 (6 bases). Germline V lookup: CDR1 MNHNS, CDR2 SASEGT. CDR3 length: 14 residues. V was trimmed by 3 bases and J by 10 bases, leaving 13 bases between them. CDR3 bases: TGTGCCAGCAGTGACCGACAGGCCCAATCACCCCTCCACTTT. Its protein is CASSDRQAQSPLHF.

The V gene is TRBV5-5, the J gene TRBJ2-5; D gene unclear. Trimming cost V 2 bases and J 5 bases, with 19 bases left between them. The CDR3 length is 16 residues. CDR1 is SGHKS, CDR2 YYEKEE, per germline (reference sequence). In DNA, the CDR3 is TGTGCCAGCAGCTTAGGGTTGGGTAGTTCACTCGAGACCCAGTACTTC. The encoded protein is CASSLGLGSSLETQYF.

V is TRBV29-1 and J is TRBJ2-3; D is ambiguous. Germline CDR1 and CDR2: SQVTM and ANQGSEA. V shed 0 bases and J shed 10 bases, with 14 bases lying between them. The length of the CDR3 is 13 residues. CDR3 nucleotide sequence: TGCAGCGTTGAAGATCGTACCCGAGGTGCGCAGTATTTT. Translation: CSVEDRTRGAQYF.

The chain employs TRBV5-1 and TRBJ1-3; no definite D call. This CDR3 region has 16 residues. V was cut by 2 bases and J by 0 bases, with 12 bases left in between. Per germline, CDR1 SGHRS and CDR2 YFSETQ. The CDR3 spells CASSFGGGNSGNTIYF. The CDR3 nucleotides read TGCGCCAGCAGCTTTGGTGGAGGCAACTCTGGAAACACCATATATTTT.

The chain combines TRBV15 with TRBJ2-5, with 14 positions matching TRBD2. In germline, CDR1 is LNHNV, CDR2 YYDKDF (reference sequence). The CDR3 length is 17 residues. V trimming: 1 base; J trimming: 5 bases; junction bases outside the gene matches: 6. The CDR3 nucleotides are TGTGCCACCAGCAGAGCCGGGGGACTAGCGGGGGACGAGACCCAGTACTTC. Its translation: CATSRAGGLAGDETQYF.

This chain links TRBV5-1 with TRBJ2-5; TRBD2 might be the D (6 bases). This CDR3 spans 17 amino acids. Trimming removed 1 base from V and 0 bases from J, with 16 bases in between. Germline V gene lookup returns CDR1 SGHRS and CDR2 YFSETQ. CDR3 in amino acids: CASSLRAGSTYQETQYF. The CDR3 DNA reads TGCGCCAGCAGCTTGAGGGCGGGGTCTACTTACCAAGAGACCCAGTACTTC.

The chain carries TRBV11-2 and TRBJ2-2, with 9 bases aligning to TRBD1. The CDR3 loop spans 17 amino acids. The germline CDR1 and CDR2 sequences are SGHAT and FQNNGV. Trimming removed 5 bases from V and 1 base from J; junction bases left unmatched: 8. CDR3 amino acids: CASSRLTGGLNTGELFF. CDR3 coding DNA: TGTGCCAGCAGCCGCTTAACAGGGGGCTTGAACACCGGGGAGCTGTTTTTT.

This clone was detected a few times. This chain connects TRBV5-4 to TRBJ2-3, with D possibly TRBD2 on 6 matching bases. This CDR3 spans 16 amino acids. CDR1 and CDR2 (germline): SGHNT, YYREEE (reference sequence). V lost 4 bases and J 0 bases, leaving 15 bases between the germline ends. CDR3 sequence: CASSLAGRTSTDTQYF. CDR3 DNA sequence: TGTGCCAGCAGCCTGGCGGGGAGAACTAGCACAGATACGCAGTATTTT.

The V gene is TRBV6-6, the J gene TRBJ1-2; D not resolved. V was clipped by 0 bases and J by 14 bases, with 13 bases between them. Per the germline V gene, CDR1 is MNHNY and CDR2 is SVGAGI (reference sequence). The CDR3 contains 12 residues. The CDR3 loop reads CASSYSGPGGTF. CDR3 sequence (DNA): TGTGCCAGCAGTTACTCGGGCCCGGGTGGAACCTTC.

The gene calls are TRBV4-2 and TRBJ2-1; D is tentatively TRBD1 or TRBD2 (6 bases each). This CDR3 is 17 amino acids long. From germline, CDR1 is LGHNA and CDR2 YNFKEQ. The germline V and J ends were trimmed by 0 bases and 0 bases, with 12 bases remaining between them. The CDR3 bases are TGTGCCAGCAGCCAAGAAGGGGGGCAGAGCTCCTACAATGAGCAGTTCTTC. Amino acids: CASSQEGGQSSYNEQFF.

The chain has TRBV9 and TRBJ2-3, with 8 bases lining up with TRBD2. V shed 0 bases and J 2 bases; nucleotides not matched to a gene: 8. This CDR3 is 17 amino acids long. Germline CDR1 and CDR2: SGDLS and YYNGEE. The CDR3 DNA sequence: TGTGCCAGCAGCGTAGGATTAGCGGGGACCTCCACAGATACGCAGTATTTT. Translation gives CASSVGLAGTSTDTQYF.